Listed below are T cell receptor beta chains from one sample, sequenced in a study of cytomegalovirus exposure and HLA in healthy donors. Sequencing was performed with immunoSEQ multiplex PCR; in TCRdb, only in-frame clones are kept and a portion is missing. The sample yields over 130,000 clones, around 57% seen once. Sequenced input: PBMCs. The source is a male donor in good health and CMV-seronegative. CDR3s include the opening cysteine and the closing phenylalanine or tryptophan. The D gene is left open where the match is weak. Clone size is stated in some rows and not others, as once, few, many or a class when expanded.

TRBV7-9	.	TRBJ2-1	.	CASSLAADNEQFF	TGTGCCAGCAGCTTAGCGGCGGACAATGAGCAGTTCTTC
TRBV4-1	TRBD1	TRBJ1-5	.	CASSQAGWTGANQPQHF	TGCGCCAGCAGCCAAGCTGGGTGGACAGGGGCTAATCAGCCCCAGCATTTT
TRBV2	.	TRBJ2-7	.	CASSEGLWAGTVGEQYF	TGTGCCAGCAGTGAAGGTCTCTGGGCAGGTACTGTGGGTGAGCAGTACTTC
TRBV7-3	.	TRBJ1-2	.	CASSLNRLAGGADYGYTF	TGTGCCAGCAGCTTAAATCGGTTAGCTGGGGGCGCCGACTATGGCTACACCTTC
TRBV7-3	.	TRBJ1-2	once	CASSLNSGPDYRYTF	TGTGCCAGCAGCTTAAATAGTGGCCCGGACTATCGCTACACCTTC
TRBV13	TRBD1	TRBJ2-7	.	CASSTWDRGTEQYF	TGTGCCAGCAGCACGTGGGACAGGGGCACCGAGCAGTACTTC
TRBV5-1	TRBD2	TRBJ2-1	.	CASSFIGGDYNEQFF	TGCGCCAGCAGCTTCATTGGGGGGGACTACAATGAGCAGTTCTTC
TRBV19	.	TRBJ1-4	.	CASSAQDATNEKLFF	TGTGCCAGTAGCGCACAGGATGCAACTAATGAAAAACTGTTTTTT
TRBV19	.	TRBJ1-6	.	CASSPGRGGNSPLHF	TGTGCCAGTAGCCCGGGGAGGGGTGGTAATTCACCCCTCCACTTT
TRBV4-1	.	TRBJ1-6	.	CASSQAPVGGLHF	TGCGCCAGCAGCCAAGCACCAGTCGGAGGCCTCCACTTT
TRBV15	.	TRBJ2-3	few	CATRSDSTDTQYF	TGTGCCACCCGTAGCGATAGCACAGATACGCAGTATTTT
TRBV15	.	TRBJ2-5	few	CATSRDRVGGFGSRETQYF	TGTGCCACCAGCAGAGATCGGGTTGGGGGGTTCGGTAGCCGGGAGACCCAGTACTTC
TRBV29-1	TRBD1	TRBJ2-5	few	CSVDLQGAQETQYF	TGCAGCGTGGACCTACAGGGGGCTCAAGAGACCCAGTACTTC
TRBV27	TRBD2	TRBJ2-3	.	CASSPGGFSSTDTQYF	TGTGCCAGCAGCCCCGGGGGGTTCTCTAGCACAGATACGCAGTATTTT
TRBV6-1	TRBD2	TRBJ2-7	.	CASSVAGGTYEQYF	TGTGCCAGCAGCGTAGCGGGGGGTACCTACGAGCAGTACTTC
TRBV7-2	.	TRBJ2-5	once	CASSPARTHETQYF	TGTGCCAGCAGCCCCGCCCGGACTCATGAGACCCAGTACTTC
TRBV29-1	TRBD1	TRBJ2-2	.	CSLGTADGELFF	TGCAGCCTGGGGACAGCGGACGGGGAGCTGTTTTTT
TRBV7-2	.	TRBJ1-1	.	CASSSGGTVAGDTEAFF	TGTGCCAGCAGCTCAGGCGGGACCGTCGCTGGTGACACTGAAGCTTTCTTT
TRBV10-2	.	TRBJ1-5	.	CASSDWGLGNQPQHF	TGCGCCAGCAGTGATTGGGGGCTGGGAAATCAGCCCCAGCATTTT
TRBV28	TRBD1	TRBJ1-1	.	CASSLTRDRSLNTEAFF	TGTGCCAGCAGTTTAACCCGGGACAGGAGCCTGAACACTGAAGCTTTCTTT
TRBV19	.	TRBJ2-5	.	CASSIMWAPQETQYF	TGTGCCAGTAGTATCATGTGGGCCCCACAAGAGACCCAGTACTTC
TRBV20-1	.	TRBJ2-3	few	CSAGLTDTQYF	TGCAGTGCTGGCCTCACAGATACGCAGTATTTT
TRBV19	.	TRBJ2-7	few	CASSMTGAVGSEQYF	TGTGCCAGTAGCATGACAGGTGCGGTGGGCTCCGAGCAGTACTTC
TRBV2	TRBD1	TRBJ2-2	.	CASSEVRETGANTGELFF	TGTGCCAGCAGTGAAGTTCGAGAGACAGGGGCTAACACCGGGGAGCTGTTTTTT
TRBV28	.	TRBJ1-5	.	CASSLVVRQPQHF	TGTGCCAGCAGTTTAGTGGTGCGGCAGCCCCAGCATTTT
TRBV4-3	TRBD1	TRBJ2-1	.	CASSQEDRARYNEQFF	TGCGCCAGCAGCCAAGAAGACAGGGCAAGGTACAATGAGCAGTTCTTC
TRBV28	TRBD1	TRBJ1-5	.	CASSSTGAGNQPQHF	TGTGCCAGCAGTTCGACAGGGGCGGGAAATCAGCCCCAGCATTTT
TRBV6-1	TRBD1	TRBJ2-7	few	CASRWRTGGDEQYF	TGTGCCAGCAGGTGGAGGACAGGGGGCGACGAGCAGTACTTC
TRBV25-1	TRBD1	TRBJ2-7	few	CASTTRVGQGNSYEQYF	TGTGCCAGCACCACCAGGGTCGGACAGGGGAACTCCTACGAGCAGTACTTC
TRBV28	TRBD1	TRBJ2-1	.	CASRLDREKGEQFF	TGTGCCAGCAGGCTCGACAGGGAAAAGGGTGAGCAGTTCTTC
TRBV18	.	TRBJ2-7	.	CASSRTRGSYEQYF	TGTGCCAGCTCACGAACGCGGGGCTCCTACGAGCAGTACTTC
TRBV18	TRBD1	TRBJ1-1	.	CASSPLQGEDAFF	TGTGCCAGCTCACCATTGCAGGGGGAAGATGCTTTCTTT
TRBV4-1	.	TRBJ1-2	.	CASSQGNRFGYTF	TGCGCCAGCAGCCAAGGAAACAGGTTTGGCTACACCTTC
TRBV6-1	TRBD1	TRBJ2-7	.	CASTPDRFPYEQYF	TGTGCCAGCACTCCGGACAGGTTCCCCTACGAGCAGTACTTC
TRBV6-1	TRBD1	TRBJ1-5	.	CASSVGQHSNQPQHF	TGTGCCAGCAGTGTGGGACAGCATAGCAATCAGCCCCAGCATTTT
TRBV2	.	TRBJ1-1	few	CASKTEGLGYTFYTEAFF	TGTGCCAGCAAAACCGAGGGACTGGGATATACCTTTTACACTGAAGCTTTCTTT
TRBV9	.	TRBJ2-1	.	CASSVGGGQDNEQFF	TGTGCCAGCAGCGTTGGGGGGGGGCAGGACAATGAGCAGTTCTTC
TRBV7-3	.	TRBJ2-3	many	CASSLTLAPRAQYF	TGTGCCAGCAGCTTAACGTTGGCCCCTCGTGCGCAGTATTTT
TRBV28	.	TRBJ1-5	.	CASSSGVGGDNRQPQHF	TGTGCCAGCAGCTCCGGGGTGGGAGGGGATAACCGTCAGCCCCAGCATTTT
TRBV7-3	.	TRBJ2-5	.	CASSRQGNPQETQYF	TGTGCCAGCAGCCGGCAGGGGAATCCTCAAGAGACCCAGTACTTC
TRBV6-6	TRBD1	TRBJ2-5	.	CAGGQAKETQYF	TGTGCCGGAGGACAGGCCAAAGAGACCCAGTACTTC
TRBV2	TRBD1	TRBJ1-1	.	CASSVGQGVAEAFF	TGTGCCAGCAGTGTCGGACAGGGGGTTGCTGAAGCTTTCTTT
TRBV13	TRBD1	TRBJ2-7	.	CASSLRTGPYEQYF	TGTGCCAGCAGCCTCCGGACAGGGCCCTACGAGCAGTACTTC
TRBV5-1	.	TRBJ2-5	.	CASSFGNGKETQYF	TGCGCCAGCAGCTTCGGGAACGGCAAAGAGACCCAGTACTTC
TRBV19	TRBD1	TRBJ2-3	.	CASSLMETGGTDTQYF	TGTGCCAGTAGCCTGATGGAGACAGGGGGCACAGATACGCAGTATTTT
TRBV9	.	TRBJ1-4	.	CASSPRAGSTNEKLFF	TGTGCCAGCAGCCCAAGAGCAGGGTCGACTAATGAAAAACTGTTTTTT
TRBV5-1	TRBD1	TRBJ2-2	.	CASSLTPTGNGIGELFF	TGCGCCAGCAGCTTGACCCCGACAGGGAACGGGATCGGGGAGCTGTTTTTT
TRBV4-1	TRBD2	TRBJ2-7	few	CASSQFKLPTSDPYEQYF	TGCGCCAGCAGCCAATTTAAACTCCCGACTAGCGATCCCTACGAGCAGTACTTC
TRBV30	TRBD1	TRBJ1-1	.	CAWFRGQAMNTEAFF	TGTGCCTGGTTTCGGGGACAGGCCATGAACACTGAAGCTTTCTTT
TRBV7-3	.	TRBJ2-1	.	CASSSGAASYNEQFF	TGTGCCAGCAGCTCAGGGGCTGCCTCCTACAATGAGCAGTTCTTC
TRBV5-4	.	TRBJ1-5	.	CASSLDRSEGQPQHF	TGTGCCAGCAGCTTGGACAGGTCGGAGGGGCAGCCCCAGCATTTT
TRBV5-1	TRBD1	TRBJ2-7	.	CASSSGQPNSYEQYF	TGCGCCAGCAGCTCGGGACAGCCTAACTCCTACGAGCAGTACTTC
TRBV2	.	TRBJ1-5	.	CASNRENQPQHF	TGTGCCAGCAACCGAGAGAATCAGCCCCAGCATTTT
TRBV27	TRBD2	TRBJ2-3	.	CASSPRTSGITDTQYF	TGTGCCAGCAGTCCACGGACTAGCGGCATTACAGATACGCAGTATTTT